Listed here is a single T cell receptor beta chain. The CDR3 is made up of 14 amino acids. Trimming shortened V by 5 bases and J by 3 bases, and 14 bases separated the two germline ends. Per germline, CDR1 KGHSH and CDR2 LQKENI. Original handling: Counts of nucleated cells, estimated from reference gene primer amplification, were obtained. Libraries were prepared by immunoSEQ multiplex PCR; TCRdb keeps only in-frame clonotypes and omits some of them. V and J calls and clone size follow that table, whereas D and trimming were derived from the DNA. Found here are fewer than 250,000 clones, around 86% of them singletons; the top ten hold 3%. These data belong to a study of blood T cell repertoires in COVID-19. Study overall: Italy, Spain and the United States were the sources of the convalescent and acute COVID-19 samples.

The source is a man aged 55 to 70 with acute or convalescent COVID-19. J is TRBJ2-7 and V is TRBV18; tentatively, D is TRBD2 (6 bases). Sequenced input: peripheral blood. In DNA, the CDR3 is TGTGCCAGCTCAACGGGACTCGGGGTCTACGAGCAGTACTTC. Translation gives CASSTGLGVYEQYF.